The sequence of this T cell receptor beta chain was determined in a study of blood T cell repertoires in COVID-19. Trimming pared 6 bases from V and 11 bases from J, leaving 19 bases between. This CDR3 is built from 12 residues. CDR1 and CDR2 (germline): SQVTM, ANQGSEA. This study enrolled people aged 18 to 89 from approximately 25 US geographic areas. All exposed participants met a person with COVID-19 within 2 weeks before entering the study. Assay used: immunoSEQ multiplex PCR; TCRdb lists only in-frame clones, some missing. The sample contains a few hundred thousand clones, roughly 84% of which appear only once.

This sequence joins TRBV29-1 and TRBJ1-1, with D unclear. The receptor was isolated from a woman aged 45-65 years who had been exposed to COVID-19. Sequencing was carried out using PBMCs or T cells enriched from blood (not recorded which). The CDR3 DNA sequence: TGCAGCGTCCGAACGGGCCCAGAGGGTGCTTTCTTT. Translation: CSVRTGPEGAFF.